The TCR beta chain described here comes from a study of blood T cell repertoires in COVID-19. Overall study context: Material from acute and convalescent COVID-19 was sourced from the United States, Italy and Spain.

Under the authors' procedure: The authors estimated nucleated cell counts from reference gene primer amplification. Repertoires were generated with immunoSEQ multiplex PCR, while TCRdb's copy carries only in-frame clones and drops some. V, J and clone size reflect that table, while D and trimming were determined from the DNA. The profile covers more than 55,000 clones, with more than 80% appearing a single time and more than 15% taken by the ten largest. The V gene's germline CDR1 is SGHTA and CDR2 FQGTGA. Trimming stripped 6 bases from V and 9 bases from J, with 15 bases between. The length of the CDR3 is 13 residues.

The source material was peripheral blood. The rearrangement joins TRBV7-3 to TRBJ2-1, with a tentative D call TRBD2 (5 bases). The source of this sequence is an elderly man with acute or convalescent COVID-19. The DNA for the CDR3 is TGTGCCAGCAGTCGCAGCGGCCTCAGTGAGCAGTTCTTC. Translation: CASSRSGLSEQFF.